Each of the 3 T cell receptor beta chains below was sequenced from the same sample in a study of post-analysis software for immune sequencing data. Prepared TCR beta cDNA libraries contained unique molecular identifiers. One entry per CDR3 protein, called by TCRdb with MiXCR from the PCR reads. The profile shows some 500,000 distinct CDR3 sequences, around 40% of them singletons. For these TCRs, the target antigens are not known. Study-wide findings and caveats: TRBV5-6, TRBV5-1 and TRBV20-1 were among roughly 5 TRBV segments more frequent in patients than controls.

Sequenced: blood. These receptors all stem from a girl aged 5 to 17 with multiple sclerosis.

In its sample, this clonotype was seen a few times. The rearrangement links TRBV5-1 to TRBJ1-2; no clear D gene. The CDR3 has 10 residues. Germline V CDR1 and CDR2: SGHRS, YFSETQ. The V end lost 2 bases, the J end lost 8 bases, and 4 bases lay between the germline ends. CDR3 region: CASSFGGYTF. CDR3 nucleotides: TGCGCCAGCAGCTTCGGGGGCTACACCTTC.

This clonotype was detected only a few times. CDR3 nucleotides: TGCAGTGCTAGAGATCGTCTGGGACACCTTGCCTACGAGCAGTACTTC. Translated, it gives CSARDRLGHLAYEQYF. This chain connects TRBV20-1 to TRBJ2-7; the D gene is possibly TRBD1 (6 bases). This CDR3 comprises 16 residues. V was clipped by 0 bases and J by 2 bases, with 17 bases between them. Germline-derived CDR1 and CDR2 are DFQATT and SNEGSKA (reference sequence).

This clonotype showed up just once. The CDR3 DNA reads TGTGCCAGCAGCCCCGGGACAGGGGGCGAGCAGTACTTC. Its protein product is CASSPGTGGEQYF. The chain links TRBV14 to TRBJ2-4, with 11 bases lining up with TRBD1. The tail of the sequence fits TRBJ2-7 better, so the J call may be wrong. The germline V gene has CDR1 SGHDN and CDR2 FVKESK. This CDR3 comprises 13 residues.